This TCR beta chain was recovered during a study of T cells expressing NK-cell markers. For the study at large: Researchers got TCR beta repertoires out of sorted CD3+CD56+NKG2C+, CD3+CD56+NKG2C- and CD3+CD56-NKG2C+ T cells. Seven HCMV-seropositive donors and one seronegative donor made up the eight sequenced donors.

This CDR3 contains 15 residues. Germline V gene data show CDR1 as SGHDT and CDR2 as YYEEEE. For TCR beta, cDNA was produced by 5'RACE template switching with UMIs. With the 5' RACE reads reprocessed, TCRdb shows one record per CDR3 protein and no DNA. The sample spans 150,000 to 200,000 distinct CDR3 sequences; the ten largest clones claim 18%. Sequencing used blood T cells: a sorted CD56 or NKG2C T cell subset, CD4+ or CD8+ T cells, or bulk PBMC T cells (not recorded which). The chain employs TRBV5-6 and TRBJ2-1; TCRdb lists TRBD1, though no DNA is available to test this call. This receptor was identified in a woman between 18 and 70 years old in good health. Here the CDR3 reads CASSLLAGQGLGEFF. Filled out from reference TRBV5-6 and TRBJ2-1, the complete variable domain reads DAGVTQSPTHLIKTRGQQVTLRCSPKSGHDTVSWYQQALGQGPQFIFQYYEEEERQRGNFPDRFSGHQFPNYSSELNVNALLLGDSALYLCASSLLAGQGLGEFFGPGTRLTVL.